The clone carrying this TCR beta chain was picked up a small number of times. The CDR3 spans 15 residues. Between the trimmed V and J ends, which lost 3 bases and 3 bases, there was a span of 14 bases. Germline-derived CDR1 and CDR2 are WSHSY and SAAADI. Assay used: immunoSEQ multiplex PCR; TCRdb lists only in-frame clones, some missing. This repertoire shows tens of thousands of clones, roughly 80% found once; its top ten account for about 1.9%. This sample is part of a study of PD-L1 blockade in urothelial cancer. This clonotype originated in a man aged 45 to 65 with urothelial cancer. The V gene is TRBV10-2, the J gene TRBJ1-1, with D perhaps matching TRBD1 (6 bases). The starting material was PBMCs, obtained around atezolizumab (anti-PD-L1) treatment. The CDR3 reads CASSDLWAGDTEAFF. As DNA, the CDR3 is TGCGCCAGCAGTGATCTTTGGGCAGGGGACACTGAAGCTTTCTTT.